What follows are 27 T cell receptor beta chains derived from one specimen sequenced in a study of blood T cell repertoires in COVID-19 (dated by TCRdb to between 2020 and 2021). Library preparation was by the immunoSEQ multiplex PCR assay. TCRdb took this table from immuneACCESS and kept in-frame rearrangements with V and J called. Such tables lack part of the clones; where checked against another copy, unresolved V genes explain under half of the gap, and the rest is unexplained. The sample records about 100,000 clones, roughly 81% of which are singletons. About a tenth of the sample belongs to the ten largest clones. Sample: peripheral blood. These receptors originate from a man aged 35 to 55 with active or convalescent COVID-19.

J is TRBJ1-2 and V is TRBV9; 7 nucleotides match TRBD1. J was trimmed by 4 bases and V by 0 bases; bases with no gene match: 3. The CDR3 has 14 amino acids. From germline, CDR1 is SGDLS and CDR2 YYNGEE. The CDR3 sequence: CASSVGDRPYGYTF. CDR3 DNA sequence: TGTGCCAGCAGCGTAGGGGACAGACCCTATGGCTACACCTTC. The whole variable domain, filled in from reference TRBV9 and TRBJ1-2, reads DSGVTQTPKHLITATGQRVTLRCSPRSGDLSVYWYQQSLDQGLQFLIQYYNGEERAKGNILERFSAQQFPDLHSELNLSSLELGDSALYFCASSVGDRPYGYTFGSGTRLTVV.

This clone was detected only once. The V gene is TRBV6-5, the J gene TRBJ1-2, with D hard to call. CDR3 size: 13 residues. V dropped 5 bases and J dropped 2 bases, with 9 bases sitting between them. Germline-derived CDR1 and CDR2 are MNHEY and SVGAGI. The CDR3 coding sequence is TGTGCCAGCAGTCGCGGGGTCAACTATGGCTACACCTTC. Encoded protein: CASSRGVNYGYTF.

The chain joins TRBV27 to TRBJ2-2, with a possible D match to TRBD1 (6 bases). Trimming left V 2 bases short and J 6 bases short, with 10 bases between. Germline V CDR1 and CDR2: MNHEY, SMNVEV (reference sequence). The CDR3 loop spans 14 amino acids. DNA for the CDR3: TGTGCCAGCAGTTTAAGACGACAGGCCGGGGAGCTGTTTTTT. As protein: CASSLRRQAGELFF.

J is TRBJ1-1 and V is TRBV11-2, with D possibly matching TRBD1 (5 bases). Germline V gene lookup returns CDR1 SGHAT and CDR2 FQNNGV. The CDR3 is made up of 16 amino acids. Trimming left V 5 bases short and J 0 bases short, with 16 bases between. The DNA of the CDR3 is TGTGCCAGCAGCCCCTCTTTGGGGGGTATGAACACTGAAGCTTTCTTT. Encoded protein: CASSPSLGGMNTEAFF.

The CDR3 nucleotides read TGTGCCAGCAGCGCGGGGACAGGGTCCGGGGAGCTGTTTTTT. Protein product: CASSAGTGSGELFF. This rearrangement joins TRBV11-3 to TRBJ2-2, with 9 bases lining up with TRBD1. From germline, CDR1 is SGHNT and CDR2 YENEEA. V shed 5 bases and J 6 bases; nucleotides not matched to a gene: 4. The CDR3 extends over 14 amino acids.

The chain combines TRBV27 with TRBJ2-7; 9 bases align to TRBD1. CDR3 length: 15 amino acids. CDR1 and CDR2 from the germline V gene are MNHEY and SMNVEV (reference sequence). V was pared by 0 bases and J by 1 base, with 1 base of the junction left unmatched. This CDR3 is CASSLSGQGSYEQYF. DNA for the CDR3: TGTGCCAGCAGTTTATCCGGACAGGGGTCCTACGAGCAGTACTTC.

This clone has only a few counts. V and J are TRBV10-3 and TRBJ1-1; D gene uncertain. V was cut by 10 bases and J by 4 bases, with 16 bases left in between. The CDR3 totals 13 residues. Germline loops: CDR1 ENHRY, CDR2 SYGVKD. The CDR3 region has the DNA TGTGCCACAGCGCCCCTCGAGGTCACTGAAGCTTTCTTT. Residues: CATAPLEVTEAFF.

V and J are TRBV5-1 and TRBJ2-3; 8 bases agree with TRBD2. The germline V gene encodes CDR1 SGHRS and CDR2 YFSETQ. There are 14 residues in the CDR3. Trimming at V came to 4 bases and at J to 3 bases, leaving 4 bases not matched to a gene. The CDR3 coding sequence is TGCGCCAGCAGCCCCAGACTAGCGACAGATACGCAGTATTTT. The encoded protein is CASSPRLATDTQYF.

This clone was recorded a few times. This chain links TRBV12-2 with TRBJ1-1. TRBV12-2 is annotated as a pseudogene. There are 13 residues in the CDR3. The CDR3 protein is CAERGGSNTEAFF. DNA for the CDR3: TGCGCCGAGCGGGGCGGGTCTAACACTGAAGCTTTCTTT.

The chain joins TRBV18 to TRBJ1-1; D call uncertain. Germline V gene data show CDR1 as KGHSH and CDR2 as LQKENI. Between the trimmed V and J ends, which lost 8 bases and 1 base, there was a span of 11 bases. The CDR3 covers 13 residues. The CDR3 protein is CASTREANTEAFF. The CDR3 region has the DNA TGTGCCAGCACACGGGAGGCGAACACTGAAGCTTTCTTT.

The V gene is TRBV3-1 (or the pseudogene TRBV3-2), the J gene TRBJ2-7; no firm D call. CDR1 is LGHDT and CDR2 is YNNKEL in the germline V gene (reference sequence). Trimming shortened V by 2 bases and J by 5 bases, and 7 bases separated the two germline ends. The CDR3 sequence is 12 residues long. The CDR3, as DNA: TGTGCCAGCAGCCAACCCCCCGACGAGCAGTACTTC. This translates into CASSQPPDEQYF.

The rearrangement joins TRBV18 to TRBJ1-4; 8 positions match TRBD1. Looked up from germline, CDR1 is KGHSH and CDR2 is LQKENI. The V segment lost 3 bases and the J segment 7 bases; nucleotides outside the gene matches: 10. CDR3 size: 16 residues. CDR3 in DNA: TGTGCCAGCTCACCCTCACAAGGACAGGGCGGTGAAAAACTGTTTTTT. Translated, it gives CASSPSQGQGGEKLFF.

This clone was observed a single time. Here the CDR3 DNA reads TGTGCCAGCAGGGCGGCGGGGGGTAACACCGGGGAGCTGTTTTTT. Residues: CASRAAGGNTGELFF. The V gene is TRBV6-5, the J gene TRBJ2-2, with 8 bases fitting TRBD2. V dropped 6 bases and J dropped 2; count of bases not matched to a gene: 5. CDR1 and CDR2 from the germline V gene are MNHEY and SVGAGI. This CDR3 has 15 residues.

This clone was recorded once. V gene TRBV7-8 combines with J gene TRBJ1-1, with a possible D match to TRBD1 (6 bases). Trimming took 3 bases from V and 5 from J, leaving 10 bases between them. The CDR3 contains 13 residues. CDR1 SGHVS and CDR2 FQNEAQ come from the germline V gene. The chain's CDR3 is CASSLGGQTEAFF. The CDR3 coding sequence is TGTGCCAGCAGCTTGGGGGGGCAGACTGAAGCTTTCTTT.

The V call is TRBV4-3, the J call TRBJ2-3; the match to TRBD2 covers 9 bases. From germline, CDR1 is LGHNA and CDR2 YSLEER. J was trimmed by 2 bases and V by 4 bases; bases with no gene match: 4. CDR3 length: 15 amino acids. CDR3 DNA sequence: TGCGCCAGCAGCCCGACTAGCGGATCCACAGATACGCAGTATTTT. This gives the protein CASSPTSGSTDTQYF.

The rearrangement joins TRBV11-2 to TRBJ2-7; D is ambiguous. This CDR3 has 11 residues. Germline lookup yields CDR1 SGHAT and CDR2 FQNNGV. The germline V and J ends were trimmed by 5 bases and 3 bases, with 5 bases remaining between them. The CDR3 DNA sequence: TGTGCCAGCAGCCCCCTCTACGAGCAGTACTTC. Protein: CASSPLYEQYF.

CDR3 sequence (DNA): TGCGCCAGCAGCTTGAGGGAGGGCTCGAGCTCCTACGAGCAGTACTTC. Translated, it gives CASSLREGSSSYEQYF. The chain couples TRBV5-1 to TRBJ2-7; 7 bases line up with TRBD2. Germline CDR1 SGHRS, CDR2 YFSETQ. Trimming removed 1 base from V and 0 bases from J; junction bases left unmatched: 7. The CDR3 has 16 residues. Full variable domain (missing parts from reference TRBV5-1 and TRBJ2-7): KAGVTQTPRYLIKTRGQQVTLSCSPISGHRSVSWYQQTPGQGLQFLFEYFSETQRNKGNFPGRFSGRQFSNSRSEMNVSTLELGDSALYLCASSLREGSSSYEQYFGPGTRLTVT.

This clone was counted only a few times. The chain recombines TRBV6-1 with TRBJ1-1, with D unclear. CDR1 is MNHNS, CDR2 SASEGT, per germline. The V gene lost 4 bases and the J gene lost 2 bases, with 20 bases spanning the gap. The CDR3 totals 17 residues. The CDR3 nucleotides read TGTGCCAGCAGTGTCTGGAATTCTGACACCCATAACACTGAAGCTTTCTTT. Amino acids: CASSVWNSDTHNTEAFF.

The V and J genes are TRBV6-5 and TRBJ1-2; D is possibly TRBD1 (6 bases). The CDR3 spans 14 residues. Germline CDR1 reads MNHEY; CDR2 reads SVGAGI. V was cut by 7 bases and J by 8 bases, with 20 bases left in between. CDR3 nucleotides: TGTGCCAGCACTAAAGGGGGGGCGGCGCCCGGCTACACCTTC. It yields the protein CASTKGGAAPGYTF.

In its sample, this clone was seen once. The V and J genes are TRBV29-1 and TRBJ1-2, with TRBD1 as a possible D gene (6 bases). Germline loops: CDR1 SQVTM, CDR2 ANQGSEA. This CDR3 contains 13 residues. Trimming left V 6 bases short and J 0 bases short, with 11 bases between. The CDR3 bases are TGCAGCGTATGGGCAGGGGCTAACTATGGCTACACCTTC. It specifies CSVWAGANYGYTF.

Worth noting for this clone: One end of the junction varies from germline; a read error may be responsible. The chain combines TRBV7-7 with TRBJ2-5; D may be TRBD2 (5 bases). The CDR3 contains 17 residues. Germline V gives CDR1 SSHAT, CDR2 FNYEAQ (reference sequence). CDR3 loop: CASSLGGSGGHQETQYF. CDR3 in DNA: TGTGCTAGCAGCTTAGGTGGTTCAGGAGGCCATCAAGAGACCCAGTACTTC.

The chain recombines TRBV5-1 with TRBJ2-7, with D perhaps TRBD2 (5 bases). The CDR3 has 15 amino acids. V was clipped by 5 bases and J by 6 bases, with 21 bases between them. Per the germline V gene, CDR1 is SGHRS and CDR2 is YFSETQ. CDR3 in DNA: TGCGCCAGCAGTAACACCGGGGAAGGTTTGGTCGAGCAGTACTTC. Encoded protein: CASSNTGEGLVEQYF.

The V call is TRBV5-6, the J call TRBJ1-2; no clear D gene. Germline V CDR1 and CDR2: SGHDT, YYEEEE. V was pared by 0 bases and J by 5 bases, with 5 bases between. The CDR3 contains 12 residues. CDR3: CASSLEPYGYTF. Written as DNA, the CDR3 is TGTGCCAGCAGCTTGGAGCCGTATGGCTACACCTTC.

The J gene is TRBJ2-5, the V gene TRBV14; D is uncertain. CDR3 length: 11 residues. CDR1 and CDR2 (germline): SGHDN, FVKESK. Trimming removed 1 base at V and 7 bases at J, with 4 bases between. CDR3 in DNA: TGTGCCAGCAGCCAAGCGGGGACCCAGTACTTC. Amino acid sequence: CASSQAGTQYF.

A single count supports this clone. Written as DNA, the CDR3 is TGTGCCAGCAGCCTTGGACAGGGGGCAAATTCACCCCTCCACTTT. Amino acid sequence: CASSLGQGANSPLHF. The J gene is TRBJ1-6, the V gene TRBV7-2; TRBD1 matches 11 bases. Germline V lookup: CDR1 SGHTA, CDR2 FQGNSA. There are 15 residues in the CDR3. J lost 7 bases, V lost 5 bases, and 4 bases had no gene match.

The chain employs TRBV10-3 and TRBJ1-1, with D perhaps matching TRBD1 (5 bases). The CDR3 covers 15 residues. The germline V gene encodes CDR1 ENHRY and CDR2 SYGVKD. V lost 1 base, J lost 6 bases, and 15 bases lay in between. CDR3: CAISEWGVDGAEAFF. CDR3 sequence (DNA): TGTGCCATCAGTGAGTGGGGGGTAGACGGGGCTGAAGCTTTCTTT.

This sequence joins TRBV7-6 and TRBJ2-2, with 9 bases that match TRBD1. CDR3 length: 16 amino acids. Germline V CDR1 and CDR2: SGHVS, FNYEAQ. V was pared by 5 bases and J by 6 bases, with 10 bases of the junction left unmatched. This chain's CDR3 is CASSRRVGTGSGELFF. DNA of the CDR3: TGTGCCAGCAGCAGGAGGGTAGGGACAGGGTCCGGGGAGCTGTTTTTT.